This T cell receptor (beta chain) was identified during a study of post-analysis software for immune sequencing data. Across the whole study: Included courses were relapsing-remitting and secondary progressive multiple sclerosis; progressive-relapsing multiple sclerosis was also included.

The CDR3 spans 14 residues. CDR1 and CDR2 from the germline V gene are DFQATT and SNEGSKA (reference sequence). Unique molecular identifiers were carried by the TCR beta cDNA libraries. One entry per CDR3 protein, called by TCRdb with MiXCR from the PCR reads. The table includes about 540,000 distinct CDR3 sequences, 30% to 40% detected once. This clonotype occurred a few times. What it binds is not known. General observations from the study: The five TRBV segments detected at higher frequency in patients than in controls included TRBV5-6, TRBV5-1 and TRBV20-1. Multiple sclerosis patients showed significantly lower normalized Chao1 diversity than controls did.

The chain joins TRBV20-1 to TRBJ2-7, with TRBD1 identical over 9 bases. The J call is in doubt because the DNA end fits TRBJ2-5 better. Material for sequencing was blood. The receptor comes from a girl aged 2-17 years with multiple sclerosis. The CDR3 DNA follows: TGCAGTGCTAGATCCCCGGACAGGGGATGGACCCAGTACTTC. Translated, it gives CSARSPDRGWTQYF.